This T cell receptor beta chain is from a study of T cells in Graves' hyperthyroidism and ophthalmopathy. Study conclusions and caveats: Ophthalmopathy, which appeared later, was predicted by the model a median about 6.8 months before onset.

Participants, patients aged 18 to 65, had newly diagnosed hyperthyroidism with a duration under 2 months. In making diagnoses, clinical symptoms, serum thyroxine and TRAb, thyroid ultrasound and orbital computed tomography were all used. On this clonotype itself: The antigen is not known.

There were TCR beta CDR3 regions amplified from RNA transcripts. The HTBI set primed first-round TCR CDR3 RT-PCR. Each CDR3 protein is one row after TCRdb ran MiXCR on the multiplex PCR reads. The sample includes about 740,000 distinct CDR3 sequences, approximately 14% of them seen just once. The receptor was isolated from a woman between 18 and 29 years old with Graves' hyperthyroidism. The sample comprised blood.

The CDR3 DNA sequence: TGTGCCAGCAGCGTAGGGACAGGGTGGGACACTGAAGCTTTCTTT. Its translation: CASSVGTGWDTEAFF. The chain couples TRBV9 to TRBJ1-1, with 8 bases matching TRBD1. Germline CDR1 SGDLS, CDR2 YYNGEE. The CDR3 is 15 amino acids. J gave up 3 bases and V 0 bases, and 4 bases lay outside the gene matches.